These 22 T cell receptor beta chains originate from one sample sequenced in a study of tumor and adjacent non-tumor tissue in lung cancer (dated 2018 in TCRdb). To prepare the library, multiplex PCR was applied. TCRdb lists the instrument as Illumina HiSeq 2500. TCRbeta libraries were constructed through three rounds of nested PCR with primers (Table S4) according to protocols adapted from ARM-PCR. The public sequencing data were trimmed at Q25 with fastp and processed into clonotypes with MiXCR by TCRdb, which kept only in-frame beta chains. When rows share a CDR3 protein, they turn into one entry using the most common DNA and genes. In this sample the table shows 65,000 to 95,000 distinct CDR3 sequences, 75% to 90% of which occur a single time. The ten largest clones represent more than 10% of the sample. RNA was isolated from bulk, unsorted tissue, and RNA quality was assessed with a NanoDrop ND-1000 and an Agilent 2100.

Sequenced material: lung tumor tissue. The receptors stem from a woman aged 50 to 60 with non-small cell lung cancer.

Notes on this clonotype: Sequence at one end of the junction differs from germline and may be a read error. The CDR3 DNA follows: TGCAGCGTTGAGGACACGGTGAACAATGAGCATTTCTTC. Translation: CSVEDTVNNEHFF. This rearrangement joins TRBV29-1 to TRBJ2-1; D may be TRBD1 (5 bases). This CDR3 contains 13 residues. Germline assignment: CDR1 SQVTM and CDR2 ANQGSEA.

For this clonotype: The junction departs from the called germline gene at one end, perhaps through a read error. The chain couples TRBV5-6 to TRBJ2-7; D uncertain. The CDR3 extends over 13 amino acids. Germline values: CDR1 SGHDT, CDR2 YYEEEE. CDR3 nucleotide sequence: TGTGCCAGCAGCATGGGGTTTACCTACGAGCAGCACTTC. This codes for CASSMGFTYEQHF. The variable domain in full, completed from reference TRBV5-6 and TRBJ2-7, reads DAGVTQSPTHLIKTRGQQVTLRCSPKSGHDTVSWYQQALGQGPQFIFQYYEEEERQRGNFPDRFSGHQFPNYSSELNVNALLLGDSALYLCASSMGFTYEQHFGPGTRLTVT.

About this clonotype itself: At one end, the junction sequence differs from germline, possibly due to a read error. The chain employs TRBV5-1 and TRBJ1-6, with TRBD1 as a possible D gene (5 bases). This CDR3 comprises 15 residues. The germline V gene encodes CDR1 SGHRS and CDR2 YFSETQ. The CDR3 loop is CASSNTTEINSPLHF. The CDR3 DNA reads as TGCGCCAGCAGCAATACGACAGAGATAAATTCACCTCTCCACTTT.

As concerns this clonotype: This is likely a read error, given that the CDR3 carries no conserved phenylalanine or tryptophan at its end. The CDR3 is CASSYPGREETQYS. CDR3 DNA: TGCGCCAGCAGTTATCCAGGAAGGGAGGAGACCCAGTACTCC. The gene calls are TRBV6-6 and TRBJ2-5; maybe TRBD2 (5 bases). The CDR3 runs 14 residues. Germline CDR1 and CDR2: MNHNY and SVGAGI (reference sequence).

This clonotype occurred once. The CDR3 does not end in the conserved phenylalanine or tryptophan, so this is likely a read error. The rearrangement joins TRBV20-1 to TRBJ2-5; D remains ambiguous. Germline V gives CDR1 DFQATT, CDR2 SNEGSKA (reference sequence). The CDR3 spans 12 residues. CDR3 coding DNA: TGCAATGCTAGATTCGGGCAAGAGATCCAGTACTAC. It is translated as CNARFGQEIQYY.

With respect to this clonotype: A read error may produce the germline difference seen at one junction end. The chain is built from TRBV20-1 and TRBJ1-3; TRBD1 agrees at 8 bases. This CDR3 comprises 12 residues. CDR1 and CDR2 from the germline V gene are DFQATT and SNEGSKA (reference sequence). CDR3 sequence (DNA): TGCAGTGTTCGGACAGGGCAATACACTATATATTTT. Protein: CSVRTGQYTIYF.

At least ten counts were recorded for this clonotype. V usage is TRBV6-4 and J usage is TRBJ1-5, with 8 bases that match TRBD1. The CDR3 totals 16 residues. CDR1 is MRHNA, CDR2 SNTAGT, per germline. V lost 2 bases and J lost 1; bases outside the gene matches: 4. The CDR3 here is CASSDGQGWSNQPQHF. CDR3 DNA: TGTGCCAGCAGTGACGGACAGGGTTGGAGCAATCAGCCCCAGCATTTT.

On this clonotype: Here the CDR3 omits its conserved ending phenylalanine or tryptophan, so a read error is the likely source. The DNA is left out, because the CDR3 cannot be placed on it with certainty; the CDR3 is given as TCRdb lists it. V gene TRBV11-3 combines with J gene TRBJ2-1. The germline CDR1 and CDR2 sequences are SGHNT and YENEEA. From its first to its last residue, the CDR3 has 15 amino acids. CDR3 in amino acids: CASSLETSYYNEQSL.

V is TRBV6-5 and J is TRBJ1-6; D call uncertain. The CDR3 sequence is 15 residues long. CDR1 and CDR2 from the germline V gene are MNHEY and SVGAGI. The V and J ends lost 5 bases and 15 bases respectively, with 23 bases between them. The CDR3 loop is CASSDFGPQTLYLHF. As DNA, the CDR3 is TGTGCCAGCAGTGACTTTGGGCCACAAACGCTGTACCTCCACTTT.

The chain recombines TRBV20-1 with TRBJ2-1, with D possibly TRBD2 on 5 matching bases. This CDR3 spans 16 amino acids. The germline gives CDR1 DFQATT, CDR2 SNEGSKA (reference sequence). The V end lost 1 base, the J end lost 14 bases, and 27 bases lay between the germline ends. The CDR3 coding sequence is TGCAGTGCTAGAGCCGACCCCAGGAGGAGTAACAATGAAAAGTTCTTC. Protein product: CSARADPRRSNNEKFF.

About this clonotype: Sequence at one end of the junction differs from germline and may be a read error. The CDR3: CASSSDTVTQYF. The CDR3 DNA is TGTGCCAGCAGTTCGGATACAGTTACGCAGTATTTT. V is TRBV12-3 or TRBV12-4 and J is TRBJ2-3, with D hard to call. The CDR3 loop spans 12 amino acids.

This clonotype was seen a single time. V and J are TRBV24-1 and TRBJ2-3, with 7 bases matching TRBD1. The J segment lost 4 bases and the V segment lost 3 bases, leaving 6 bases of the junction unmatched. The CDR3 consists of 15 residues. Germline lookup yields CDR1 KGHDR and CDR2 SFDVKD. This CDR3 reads CATSDKGGTADTQYF. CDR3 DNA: TGTGCCACCAGTGATAAAGGGGGCACGGCAGATACGCAGTATTTT.

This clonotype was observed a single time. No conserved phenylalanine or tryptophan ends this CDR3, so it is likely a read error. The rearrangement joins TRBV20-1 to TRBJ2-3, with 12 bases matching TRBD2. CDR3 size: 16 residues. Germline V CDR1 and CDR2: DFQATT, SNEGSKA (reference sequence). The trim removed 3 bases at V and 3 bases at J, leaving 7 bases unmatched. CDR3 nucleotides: TGCAGTGCTAGTAAGGCTAGCGGGAGGGGTACAGATACGCAGTATTAT. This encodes CSASKASGRGTDTQYY.

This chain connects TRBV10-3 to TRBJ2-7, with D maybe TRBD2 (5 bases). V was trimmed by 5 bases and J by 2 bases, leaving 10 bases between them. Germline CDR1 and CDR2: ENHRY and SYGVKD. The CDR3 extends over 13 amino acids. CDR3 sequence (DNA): TGTGCCATCAGTAAGAGCGGACCCTACGAGCAGTACTTC. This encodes CAISKSGPYEQYF.

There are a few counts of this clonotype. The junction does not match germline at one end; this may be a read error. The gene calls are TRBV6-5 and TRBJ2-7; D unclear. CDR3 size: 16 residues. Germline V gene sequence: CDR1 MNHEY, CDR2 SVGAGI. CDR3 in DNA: TGTGCCAGCAGTTACTCTAAGGGTCCCTTTACCTACAAGCAGTATTTC. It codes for CASSYSKGPFTYKQYF.

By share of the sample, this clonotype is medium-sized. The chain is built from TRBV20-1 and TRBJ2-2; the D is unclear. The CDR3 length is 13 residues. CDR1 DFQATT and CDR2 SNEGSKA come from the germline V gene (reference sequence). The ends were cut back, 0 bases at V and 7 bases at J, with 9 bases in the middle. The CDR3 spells CSARELPYGELFF. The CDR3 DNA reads TGCAGTGCTAGAGAACTCCCGTACGGGGAGCTGTTTTTT.

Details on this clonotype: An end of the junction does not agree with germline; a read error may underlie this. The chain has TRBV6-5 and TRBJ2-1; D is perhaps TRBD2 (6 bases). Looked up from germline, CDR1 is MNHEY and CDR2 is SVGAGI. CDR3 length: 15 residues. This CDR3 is CATSSLTGEANEQFF. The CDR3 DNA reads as TGTGCCACCAGTTCATTGACGGGGGAAGCAAATGAGCAGTTCTTC.

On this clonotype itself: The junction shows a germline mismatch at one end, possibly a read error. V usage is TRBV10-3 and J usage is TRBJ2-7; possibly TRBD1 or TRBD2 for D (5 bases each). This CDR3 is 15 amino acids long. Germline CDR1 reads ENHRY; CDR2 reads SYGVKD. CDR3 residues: CTTQEVGTKTYEPYF. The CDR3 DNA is TGTACTACGCAGGAAGTAGGGACGAAAACCTACGAGCCGTACTTC.

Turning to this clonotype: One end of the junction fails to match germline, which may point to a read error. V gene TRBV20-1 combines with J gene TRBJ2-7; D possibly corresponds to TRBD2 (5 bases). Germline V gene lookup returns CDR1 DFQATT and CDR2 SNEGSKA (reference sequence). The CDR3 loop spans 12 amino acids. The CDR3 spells CSARASSYDQYF. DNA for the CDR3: TGCAGTGCTAGAGCTAGCTCCTACGACCAGTACTTC.

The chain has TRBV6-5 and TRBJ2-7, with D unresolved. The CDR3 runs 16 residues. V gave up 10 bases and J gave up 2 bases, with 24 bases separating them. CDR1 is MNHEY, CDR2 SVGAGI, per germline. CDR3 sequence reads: CANSPHECLSTYEQYF. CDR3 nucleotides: TGTGCCAACAGCCCCCATGAGTGCTTATCTACCTACGAGCAGTACTTC.

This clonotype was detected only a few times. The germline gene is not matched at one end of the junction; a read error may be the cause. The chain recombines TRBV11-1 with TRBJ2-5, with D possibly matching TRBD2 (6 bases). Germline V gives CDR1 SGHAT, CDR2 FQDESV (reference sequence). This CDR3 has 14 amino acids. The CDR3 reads CASSASIWGETHYF. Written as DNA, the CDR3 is TGTGCCAGTAGCGCATCGATTTGGGGGGAGACCCACTACTTC.

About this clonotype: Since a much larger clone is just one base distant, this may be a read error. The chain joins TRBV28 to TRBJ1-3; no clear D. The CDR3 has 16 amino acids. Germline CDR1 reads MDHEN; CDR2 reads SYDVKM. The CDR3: CTSTPFWKSAGNTIYF. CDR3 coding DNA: TGTACCAGCACCCCTTTTTGGAAAAGCGCTGGAAACACCATATATTTT.